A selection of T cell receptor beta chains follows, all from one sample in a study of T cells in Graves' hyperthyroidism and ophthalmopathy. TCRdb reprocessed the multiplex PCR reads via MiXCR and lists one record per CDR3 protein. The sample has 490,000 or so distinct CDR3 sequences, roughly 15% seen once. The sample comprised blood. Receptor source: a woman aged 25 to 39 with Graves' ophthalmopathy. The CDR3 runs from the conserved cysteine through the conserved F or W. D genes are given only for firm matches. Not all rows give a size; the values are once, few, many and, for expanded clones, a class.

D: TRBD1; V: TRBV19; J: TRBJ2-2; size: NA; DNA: TGTGCCAGTAGTATAGAGGGACAGTTCACCGGGGAGCTGTTTTTT; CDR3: CASSIEGQFTGELFF
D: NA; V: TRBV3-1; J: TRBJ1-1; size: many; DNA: TGTGCCAGCAGCCCCTACTGGGAGAACACTGAAGCTTTCTTT; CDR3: CASSPYWENTEAFF
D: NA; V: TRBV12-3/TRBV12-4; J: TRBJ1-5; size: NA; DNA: TGTGCCAGCACCCTACGTAGGGACCAGCCCCAGCATTTT; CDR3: CASTLRRDQPQHF
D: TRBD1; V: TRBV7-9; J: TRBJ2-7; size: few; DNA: TGTGCCAGCAGCCCGGAGGGGACAGGGTTCTACGAGCAGTACTTC; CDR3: CASSPEGTGFYEQYF
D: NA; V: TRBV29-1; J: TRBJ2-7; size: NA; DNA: TGCAGCGTTGTAAGCGTCGACTCCTACGAGCAGTACTTC; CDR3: CSVVSVDSYEQYF
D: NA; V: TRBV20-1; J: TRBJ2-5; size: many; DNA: TGCAGTGTTCCCGGTCTACGAGAGACCCAGTACTTC; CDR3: CSVPGLRETQYF
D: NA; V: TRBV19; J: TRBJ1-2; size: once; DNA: TGTGCCAGTAGTCCAATCAGGGGTCGTGGCTACACCTTC; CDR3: CASSPIRGRGYTF
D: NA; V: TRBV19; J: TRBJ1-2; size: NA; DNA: TGTGCCAGTAGTATTTCGGAGGGCATTGGCTACACCTTC; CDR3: CASSISEGIGYTF
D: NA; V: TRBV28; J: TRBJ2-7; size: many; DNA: TGTGCCAGCAGTTCACTTACCTCCCTGCGACAGGCCCTCCGCTCCTACGAGCAGTACTTC; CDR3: CASSSLTSLRQALRSYEQYF
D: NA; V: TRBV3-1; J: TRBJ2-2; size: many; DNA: TGTGCCAGCAGCCTGCAGGGGAACACCGGGGAGCTGTTTTTT; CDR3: CASSLQGNTGELFF
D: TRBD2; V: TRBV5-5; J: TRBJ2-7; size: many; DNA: TGTGCCAGCAGCTTTACTAGCGGGATGTCTACGCAGCAGTACTTC; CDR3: CASSFTSGMSTQQYF
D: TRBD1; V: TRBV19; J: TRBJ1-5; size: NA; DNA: TGTGCCAGTACCTGGACAGGGGGAGGCAATCAGCCCCAGCATTTT; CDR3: CASTWTGGGNQPQHF
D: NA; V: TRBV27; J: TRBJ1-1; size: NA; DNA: TGTGCCAGCAGTTTAAGAGGAGGGAGGCCTGAAGCTTTCTTT; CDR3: CASSLRGGRPEAFF
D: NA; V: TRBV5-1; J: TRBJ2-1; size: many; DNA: TGCGCCAGCAGCTTGATGGCTTCCGTCGGATACAATGAGCAGTTCTTC; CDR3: CASSLMASVGYNEQFF
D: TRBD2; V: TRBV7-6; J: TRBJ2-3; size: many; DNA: TGCGCCAGCAGCCTCGGGACTAGCGGCACAGATACGCAGTATTTT; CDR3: CASSLGTSGTDTQYF
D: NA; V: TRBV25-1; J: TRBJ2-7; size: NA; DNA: TGTGCCAGCAGTGACCATAACGAGCAGTACTTC; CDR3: CASSDHNEQYF
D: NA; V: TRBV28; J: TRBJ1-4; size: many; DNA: TGTGCCACCCTAGGAGGAAAACTGTTTTTT; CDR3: CATLGGKLFF
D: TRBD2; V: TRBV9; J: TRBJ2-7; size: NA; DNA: TGTGCCAGCAGTTTGGGAGCGGGGGCCTCCTACGAGCAGTACTTC; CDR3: CASSLGAGASYEQYF
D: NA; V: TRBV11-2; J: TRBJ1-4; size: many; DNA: TGTGCCAGCAGCTTAGACTTCGGTGAAAAACTGTTTTTT; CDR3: CASSLDFGEKLFF
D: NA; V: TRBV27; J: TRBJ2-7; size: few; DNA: TGTGCCAGCAGTTTAAGAGACAGGTCATACGAGCAGTACTTC; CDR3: CASSLRDRSYEQYF
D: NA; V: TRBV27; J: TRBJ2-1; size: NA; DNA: TGTGCCATCGAAAGCGGGCTAGGATCTTACAATGAGCAGTTCTTC; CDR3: CAIESGLGSYNEQFF
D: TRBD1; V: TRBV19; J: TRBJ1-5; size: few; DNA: TGTGCCAGTACTGGGGACAGGGTTTATCAGCCCCAGCATTTT; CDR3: CASTGDRVYQPQHF
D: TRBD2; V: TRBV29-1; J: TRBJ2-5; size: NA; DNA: TGCAGCGTGACCAGGGGACTAGTTTCTGAGACCCAGTACTTC; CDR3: CSVTRGLVSETQYF
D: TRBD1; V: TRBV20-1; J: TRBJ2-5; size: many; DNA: TGCAGTGCTCATGCAGGGGGCGCGGGGACCCAGTACTTC; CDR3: CSAHAGGAGTQYF
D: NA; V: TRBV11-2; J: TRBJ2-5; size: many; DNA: TGTGCCAGCAGCTTAGACAGGGACGAGGAAGAGACCCAGTACTTC; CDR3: CASSLDRDEEETQYF
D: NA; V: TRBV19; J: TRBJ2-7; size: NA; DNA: TGTGCCAGTAGTGGTAGCGGAGACCCTTACGAGCAGTACTTC; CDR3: CASSGSGDPYEQYF
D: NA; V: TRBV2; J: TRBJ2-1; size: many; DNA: TGTGCCAGCAAGGAGGGAAGCTCCTACAATGAGCAGTTCTTC; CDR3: CASKEGSSYNEQFF
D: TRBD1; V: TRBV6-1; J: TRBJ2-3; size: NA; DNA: TGTGCCAGCAGCCGTGACAGGGCACAAAATACGCAGTATTTT; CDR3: CASSRDRAQNTQYF
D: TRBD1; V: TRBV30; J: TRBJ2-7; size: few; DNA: TGTGCCTGGAGTGTGGACAGGGGGCGCGAGCAGTACTTC; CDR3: CAWSVDRGREQYF
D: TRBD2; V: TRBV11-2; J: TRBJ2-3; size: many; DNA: TGTGCCAGCAGCCCTCGACTAGCGGGAGGGAGCACAGATACGCAGTATTTT; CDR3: CASSPRLAGGSTDTQYF
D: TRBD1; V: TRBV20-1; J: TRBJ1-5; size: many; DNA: TGCAGTGCTAGAGAGTTAGGGGGCTCTGTTCAGCCCCAGCATTTT; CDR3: CSARELGGSVQPQHF
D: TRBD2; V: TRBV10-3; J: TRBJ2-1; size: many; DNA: TGTGCCATCAGTGAGTCAGGACTAGCGGTGTACAATGAGCAGTTCTTC; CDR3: CAISESGLAVYNEQFF
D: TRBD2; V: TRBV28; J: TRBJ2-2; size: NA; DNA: TGTACCAGCAGATATTCGGTGGGACTAGCGGGATCCGGGGAGCTGTTTTTT; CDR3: CTSRYSVGLAGSGELFF
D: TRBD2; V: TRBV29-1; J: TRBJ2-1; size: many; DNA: TGCAGCGAAACCGGGACTAGCGGGAGCAAGGAGCAGTTCTTC; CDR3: CSETGTSGSKEQFF
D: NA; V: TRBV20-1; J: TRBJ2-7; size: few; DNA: TGCAGTGCAGAGGACCGTTCTTACGAGCAGTACTTC; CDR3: CSAEDRSYEQYF
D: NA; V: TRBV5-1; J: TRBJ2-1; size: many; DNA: TGCGCCAGCAGCTGGCAGGTAAATGAGCAGTTCTTC; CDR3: CASSWQVNEQFF
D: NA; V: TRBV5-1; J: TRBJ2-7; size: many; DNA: TGCGCCAGCAGCTTGAGTTCTCTCTCCTACGAGCAGTACTTC; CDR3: CASSLSSLSYEQYF
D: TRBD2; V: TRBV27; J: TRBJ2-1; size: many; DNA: TGTGCCAGCAGTGGCCGGAGACTAGCGGGGATTTACAATGAGCAGTTCTTC; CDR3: CASSGRRLAGIYNEQFF
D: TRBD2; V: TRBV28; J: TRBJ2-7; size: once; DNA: TGTGCCAGCAGTTTAGGAGCTAGCGGGAGGGAGAAGCAGTACTTC; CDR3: CASSLGASGREKQYF
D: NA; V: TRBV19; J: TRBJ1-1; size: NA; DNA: TGTGCCAGTAGCGAATCACCCCGAACTGAAGCTTTCTTT; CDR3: CASSESPRTEAFF
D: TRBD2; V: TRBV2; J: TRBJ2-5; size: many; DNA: TGTGCCAGCAGAGGGACTAGCGGGGTTCAAGAGACCCAGTACTTC; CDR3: CASRGTSGVQETQYF
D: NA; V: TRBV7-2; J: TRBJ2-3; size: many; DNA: TGTGCCAGCAGCTTATCTAAGGTAGATACGCAGTATTTT; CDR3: CASSLSKVDTQYF
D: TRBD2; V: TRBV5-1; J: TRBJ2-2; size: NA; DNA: TGCGCCAGCAGCCGGGCGTCTAGCGGGAGGTATACCGGGGAGCTGTTTTTT; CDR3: CASSRASSGRYTGELFF
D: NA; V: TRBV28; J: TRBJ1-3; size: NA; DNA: TGTGCCAGCAGTGGCCGGACAGCATTCTATTCTGGAAACACCATATATTTT; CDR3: CASSGRTAFYSGNTIYF
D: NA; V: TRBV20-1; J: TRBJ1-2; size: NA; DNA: TGCAGTGCTAGAGATCCAGCCACCATATCCTACACCTTC; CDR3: CSARDPATISYTF
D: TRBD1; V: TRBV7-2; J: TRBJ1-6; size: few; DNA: TGTGCCAGCAGCTTAGCGGGACAGGGAGCGGATAATTCACCCCTCCACTTT; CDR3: CASSLAGQGADNSPLHF
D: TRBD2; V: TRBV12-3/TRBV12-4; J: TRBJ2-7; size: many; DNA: TGTGCCAGCAGTTTCGGAGCGGGAGGGCAAGTATCCTACGAGCAGTACTTC; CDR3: CASSFGAGGQVSYEQYF
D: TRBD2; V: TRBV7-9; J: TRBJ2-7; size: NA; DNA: TGTGCCAGCAGCATACTGGGACTAGCGGGAGACCCCGAGCAGTACTTC; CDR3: CASSILGLAGDPEQYF
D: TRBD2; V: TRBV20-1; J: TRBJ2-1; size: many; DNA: TGCAGTGCTCCTCCACCGGGACTAGCGGGAGAAAGGTCCTACAATGAGCAGTTCTTC; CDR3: CSAPPPGLAGERSYNEQFF
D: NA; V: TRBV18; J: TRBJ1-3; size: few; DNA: TGTGCCAGCCGAAGGGACTCTCTCTCTGGAAACACCATATATTTT; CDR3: CASRRDSLSGNTIYF
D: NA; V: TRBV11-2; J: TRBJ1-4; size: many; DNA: TGTGCCAGCAGCTTAGGAAGGGGTGAAAAACTGTTTTTT; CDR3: CASSLGRGEKLFF
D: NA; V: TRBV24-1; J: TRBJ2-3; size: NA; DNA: TGTGCCACCAGTGAAACCGGGACCCTGGTTGATCCGGATACGCAGTATTTT; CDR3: CATSETGTLVDPDTQYF
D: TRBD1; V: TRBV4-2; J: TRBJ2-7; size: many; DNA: TGTGCCAGCAGCCACCCCAGGGGCCTGACAGGGTTGTTGTACGAGCAGTACTTC; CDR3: CASSHPRGLTGLLYEQYF